These T cell receptor beta chains were read from a single sample in a study of blood T cell repertoires in COVID-19. Method: immunoSEQ multiplex PCR; TCRdb's copy keeps in-frame clones and lacks some. The data show under 250,000 clones, with around 84% seen just once and 9.5% to 15% held by the top ten. The sample taken for sequencing was peripheral blood. These receptors came from a human donor in a cohort sampled during active COVID-19. Both conserved end residues are part of each CDR3. The D gene is left open where the match is weak. Where a row states a size, it is once, few, many or the class of an expanded clone; other rows omit it.

>NA|15|NA|TRBV4-1|TRBJ2-7
TGCGCCAGCAGCCAAGAGCCTCAGGGTGGTTACGAGCAGTACTTC
CASSQEPQGGYEQYF
>TRBD1|15|once|TRBV24-1|TRBJ2-7
TGTGCCACCAGGGCAGGGGGCGCCCCTAGATCCGAGCAGTACTTC
CATRAGGAPRSEQYF
>NA|14|NA|TRBV6-4|TRBJ2-7
TGTGCCAGCAGCGTAGACACCTTCTCCTACGAGCAGTACTTC
CASSVDTFSYEQYF
>NA|16|NA|TRBV6-4|TRBJ1-6
TGTGCCAGCAGTGACTCCGCGGGAGATAATAATTCACCCCTCCACTTT
CASSDSAGDNNSPLHF
>TRBD1|14|NA|TRBV10-3|TRBJ2-7
TGTGCCATCAGACGGGACAGCAATTCCTACGAGCAGTACTTC
CAIRRDSNSYEQYF
>TRBD1|15|NA|TRBV27|TRBJ1-6
TGTGCCAGCAGTTTCCGGGACAGAGCTAATTCACCCCTCCACTTT
CASSFRDRANSPLHF
>NA|13|NA|TRBV3-1/TRBV3-2|TRBJ1-6
TGTGCCAGCAGCCTGGAGTACGAATCACCCCTCCACTTT
CASSLEYESPLHF
>NA|15|NA|TRBV19|TRBJ2-4
TGTGCCAGTAGAAGGATCTCGAGGGCCAAAAACATTCAGTACTTC
CASRRISRAKNIQYF
>TRBD2|16|NA|TRBV6-6|TRBJ2-1
TGTGCCAGCAGTTATTCTGGACTAGCGGGGTACAATGAGCAGTTCTTC
CASSYSGLAGYNEQFF
>NA|15|once|TRBV5-5|TRBJ1-1
TGTGCCAGCAGCTACGGCGGGCTGATGAACACTGAAGCTTTCTTT
CASSYGGLMNTEAFF
>TRBD1|14|once|TRBV2|TRBJ1-2
TGTGCCAGCCGACAGGGGGCGGAAAACTATGGCTACACCTTC
CASRQGAENYGYTF
>TRBD2|16|NA|TRBV5-1|TRBJ2-3
TGCGCCAGCAGCTTGGTAGCGGGGGGGAGCACAGATACGCAGTATTTT
CASSLVAGGSTDTQYF
>NA|13|NA|TRBV27|TRBJ1-3
TGTGCCAGCGGCATGGGGCTTGGAAACACCATATATTTT
CASGMGLGNTIYF
>NA|14|NA|TRBV9|TRBJ2-7
TGTGCCAGCAGCCCCGACAGCCAATACTACGAGCAGTACTTC
CASSPDSQYYEQYF
>NA|14|NA|TRBV2|TRBJ1-2
TGTGCCAGCGGGGGGAGTGGGCCGAACTATGGCTACACCTTC
CASGGSGPNYGYTF
>NA|11|NA|TRBV5-1|TRBJ2-7
TGCGCCAGCAGCTCTTCCGGGGGGCAGTACTTC
CASSSSGGQYF
>NA|17|NA|TRBV7-2|TRBJ2-1
TGTGCCAGCAGCTTAGCACCGGGAAGGGATACCTACAATGAGCAGTTCTTC
CASSLAPGRDTYNEQFF
>TRBD1|14|NA|TRBV13|TRBJ1-3
TGTGCCAGCAGCTCACAGGGGGGCGGAAACACCATATATTTT
CASSSQGGGNTIYF
>NA|12|NA|TRBV25-1|TRBJ2-3
TGTGCCAGCAGCCGGGGCACAGATACGCAGTATTTT
CASSRGTDTQYF
>TRBD2|16|NA|TRBV7-9|TRBJ2-7
TGTGCCAGCAGCTCCCGTGGGGGCGGGAGGGTCTACGAGCAGTACTTC
CASSSRGGGRVYEQYF
>NA|16|once|TRBV4-3|TRBJ1-4
TGCGCCAGCAGCCAAGAGTACAGGGTAATTGTTGAAAAACTGTTTTTT
CASSQEYRVIVEKLFF
>TRBD1|14|NA|TRBV2|TRBJ2-7
TGTGCCAGCGGAGGGCGGGACAGGGTAAGCGAGCAGTACTTC
CASGGRDRVSEQYF
>NA|14|once|TRBV30|TRBJ1-1
TGTGCCTGGAGGGTACCGGGAGCGAACACTGAAGCTTTCTTT
CAWRVPGANTEAFF
>NA|15|NA|TRBV5-1|TRBJ2-1
TGCGCCAGCAGCCTTGACAGGCCATCCTACAATGAGCAGTTCTTC
CASSLDRPSYNEQFF
>NA|14|once|TRBV10-3|TRBJ1-6
TGTGCCATCAGTGACACGGGGGGCTATTCACCCCTCCACTTT
CAISDTGGYSPLHF
>NA|20|NA|TRBV15|TRBJ2-2
TGTGCCACCAGCAGAGATTTAGGCTTTAGTACAGGTCGGAACACCGGGGAGCTGTTTTTT
CATSRDLGFSTGRNTGELFF
>NA|13|NA|TRBV5-6|TRBJ1-5
TGTGCCAGCAGCTTCAGTCGCAATCAGCCCCAGCATTTT
CASSFSRNQPQHF
>NA|15|NA|TRBV7-9|TRBJ2-3
TGTGCCAGCAGTCCTTACTTGACTAGCACAGATACGCAGTATTTT
CASSPYLTSTDTQYF
>NA|15|NA|TRBV27|TRBJ2-1
TGTGCCAGCACCCCGGGGACTCCAACCTACAATGAGCAGTTCTTC
CASTPGTPTYNEQFF
>NA|15|NA|TRBV5-5|TRBJ1-5
TGTGCCAGCAGCTGGGGGACAAGTGGCAATCAGCCCCAGCATTTT
CASSWGTSGNQPQHF
>NA|17|NA|TRBV27|TRBJ1-6
TGTGCCAGCAGTTTAGGTGGTATCGGGGGGCGGAATTCACCCCTCCACTTT
CASSLGGIGGRNSPLHF
>NA|13|NA|TRBV19|TRBJ2-7
TGTGCCAGTAATGGGGGGAGCTCCTACGAGCAGTACTTC
CASNGGSSYEQYF
>TRBD1|15|NA|TRBV28|TRBJ2-2
TGTGCCAGCAGTCCGGGGACAGGGGGTACCGGGGAGCTGTTTTTT
CASSPGTGGTGELFF
>NA|15|once|TRBV21-1|TRBJ2-2
TGTGCCGGTGACTTAACAGGGGTGGCGACCGGGGAGCTGTTTTTT
CAGDLTGVATGELFF
>NA|16|NA|TRBV10-3|TRBJ2-7
TGTGCCATCAGTGAGTCGGGAACAGGGCGCATCTACGAGCAGTACTTC
CAISESGTGRIYEQYF
>TRBD2|16|once|TRBV4-3|TRBJ2-3
TGCGCCAGCAGCCAAGGTCCGGGACTAGCCTCAGATACGCAGTATTTT
CASSQGPGLASDTQYF
>TRBD1|14|NA|TRBV28|TRBJ1-1
TGTGCCAGCAGACGGGACAGGGGGAACACTGAAGCTTTCTTT
CASRRDRGNTEAFF
>TRBD1|15|NA|TRBV2|TRBJ2-5
TGTGCCAGCAGCGGGCCGGGACAGGGGCAAGAGACCCAGTACTTC
CASSGPGQGQETQYF
>TRBD2|14|NA|TRBV3-1/TRBV3-2|TRBJ2-5
TGTGCCAGCAGCTTAGGGACTAGACAAGAGACCCAGTACTTC
CASSLGTRQETQYF
>NA|16|NA|TRBV3-1/TRBV3-2|TRBJ1-4
TGTGCCAGCAGCCAGCGACCGGGACATCATAATGAAAAACTGTTTTTT
CASSQRPGHHNEKLFF
>NA|17|NA|TRBV3-1/TRBV3-2|TRBJ2-7
TGTGCCAGCAGCCAGGGGGGCGGGGGCGTCAGCTCCTACGAGCAGTACTTC
CASSQGGGGVSSYEQYF
>NA|14|NA|TRBV4-3|TRBJ1-5
TGCGCCAGCAGCCAAGATCGGGGCAATCAGCCCCAGCATTTT
CASSQDRGNQPQHF
>NA|16|NA|TRBV7-7|TRBJ2-7
TGTGCTAGCAGCCATGGACTCCCTAAATCAGGATACGAGCAGTACTTC
CASSHGLPKSGYEQYF
>NA|15|NA|TRBV7-9|TRBJ2-4
TGTGCCAGCAGCTTAGGAGGAGGGGAGATAAACATTCAGTACTTC
CASSLGGGEINIQYF
>TRBD2|14|once|TRBV27|TRBJ2-7
TGTGCCAGCAGTTTATCTAGCGGGGGGTACGAGCAGTACTTC
CASSLSSGGYEQYF